The sequence of this TCR beta chain was determined in a study of vaccination and CD4 T cells after COVID-19. Study-level background: Two mRNA vaccine doses were given, either BNT162b2 or mRNA-1273. Post-vaccine sample collection happened at a median of 72 days after dose two, ranging 14 to 241. Researchers treated cells with overlapping spike peptides taken from SARS-CoV-2, HCoV-NL63, HCoV-OC43 and HCoV-229E.

The Oncomine TCR Beta short-read assay was applied to DNA of cultured CD4+ T cells. TCRdb fed the PCR reads into MiXCR, producing one record per CDR3 protein. The sample includes around 10,000 distinct CDR3 sequences, 52% of them seen just once. Note on this clonotype: Its specificity is unknown.

There are 12 residues in the CDR3. V gave up 8 bases and J gave up 3 bases, with 8 bases separating them. CDR1 SNHLY and CDR2 FYNNEI come from the germline V gene. Treatment defined: approximately nine-day PBMC culture with coronavirus spike peptide pools or control peptides (ViraFEST assay). ViraFEST stimulated the growth of antigen-specific T cells using peptide pools and subsequently profiled their TCRs by sequencing. The specimen was CD4+ T cells from blood, cultured in vitro. The rearrangement links TRBV2 to TRBJ2-1, with D unclear. The receptor comes from a human donor who had recovered from COVID-19. CDR3 DNA sequence: TGTGCCAGCTCTCAGCGCTACAATGAGCAGTTCTTC. Protein: CASSQRYNEQFF.